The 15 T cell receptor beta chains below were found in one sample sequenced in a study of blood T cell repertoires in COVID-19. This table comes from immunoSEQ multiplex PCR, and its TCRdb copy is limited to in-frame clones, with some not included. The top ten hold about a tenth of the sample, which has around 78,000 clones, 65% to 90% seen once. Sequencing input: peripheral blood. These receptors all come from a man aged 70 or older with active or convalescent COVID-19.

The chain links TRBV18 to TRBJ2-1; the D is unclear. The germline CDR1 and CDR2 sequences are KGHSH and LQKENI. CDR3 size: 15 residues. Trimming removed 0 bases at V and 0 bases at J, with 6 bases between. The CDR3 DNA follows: TGTGCCAGCTCACCACCGGTTAGCTCCTACAATGAGCAGTTCTTC. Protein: CASSPPVSSYNEQFF.

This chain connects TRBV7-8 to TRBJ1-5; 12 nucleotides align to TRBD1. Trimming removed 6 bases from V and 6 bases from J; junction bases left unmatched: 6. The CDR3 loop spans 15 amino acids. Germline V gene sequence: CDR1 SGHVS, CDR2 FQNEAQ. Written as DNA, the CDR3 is TGTGCCAGCAGTCCGGGACAGGGGGCTATTCAGCCCCAGCATTTT. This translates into CASSPGQGAIQPQHF.

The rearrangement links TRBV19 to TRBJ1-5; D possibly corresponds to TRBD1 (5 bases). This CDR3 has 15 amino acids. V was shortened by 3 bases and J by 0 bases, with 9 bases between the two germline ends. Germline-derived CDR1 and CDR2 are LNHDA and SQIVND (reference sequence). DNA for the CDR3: TGTGCCAGTAGTATCTCAGGGTCTAGCAATCAGCCCCAGCATTTT. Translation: CASSISGSSNQPQHF.

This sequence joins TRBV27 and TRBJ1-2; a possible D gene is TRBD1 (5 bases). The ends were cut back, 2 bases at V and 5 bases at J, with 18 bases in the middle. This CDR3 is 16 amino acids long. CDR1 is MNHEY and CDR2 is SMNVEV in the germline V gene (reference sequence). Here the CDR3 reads CASSLQGSNPIYGYTF. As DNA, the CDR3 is TGTGCCAGCAGTTTACAGGGAAGTAACCCCATATATGGCTACACCTTC.

The CDR3 sequence is CASSPNPSGTNTGELFF. The CDR3 nucleotides read TGCGCCAGCAGCCCGAATCCTAGCGGGACGAACACCGGGGAGCTGTTTTTT. This chain uses TRBV4-1 with TRBJ2-2; 9 nucleotides align to TRBD2. Germline V gene sequence: CDR1 MGHRA, CDR2 YSYEKL. The CDR3 runs to 17 residues. Trimming took 4 bases from V and 0 from J; bases not matched to a gene: 6.

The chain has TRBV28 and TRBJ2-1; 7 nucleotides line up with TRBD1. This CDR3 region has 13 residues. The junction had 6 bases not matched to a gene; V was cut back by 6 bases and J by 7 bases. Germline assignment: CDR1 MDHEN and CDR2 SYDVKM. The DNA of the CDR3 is TGTGCCAGCAGAGGGGGCGCGGATAATGAGCAGTTCTTC. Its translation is CASRGGADNEQFF.

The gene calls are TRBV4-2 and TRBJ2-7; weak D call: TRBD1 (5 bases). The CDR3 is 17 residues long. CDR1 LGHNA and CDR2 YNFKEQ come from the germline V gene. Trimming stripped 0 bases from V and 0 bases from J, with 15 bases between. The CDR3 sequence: CASSQDTGGRSSYEQYF. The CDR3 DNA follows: TGTGCCAGCAGCCAAGATACAGGTGGTAGGTCCTCCTACGAGCAGTACTTC.

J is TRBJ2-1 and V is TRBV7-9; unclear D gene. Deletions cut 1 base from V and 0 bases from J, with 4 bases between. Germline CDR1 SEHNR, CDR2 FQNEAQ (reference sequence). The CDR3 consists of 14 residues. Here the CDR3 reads CASSLGSSYNEQFF. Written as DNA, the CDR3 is TGTGCCAGCAGCTTAGGCAGCTCCTACAATGAGCAGTTCTTC.

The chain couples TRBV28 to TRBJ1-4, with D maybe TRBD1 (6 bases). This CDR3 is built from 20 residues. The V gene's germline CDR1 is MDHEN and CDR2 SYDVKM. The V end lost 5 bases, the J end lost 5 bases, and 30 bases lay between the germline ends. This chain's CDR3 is CASSPPRFRGVKGRNEKLFF. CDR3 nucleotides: TGTGCCAGCAGTCCCCCACGTTTCAGGGGAGTAAAAGGAAGAAATGAAAAACTGTTTTTT.

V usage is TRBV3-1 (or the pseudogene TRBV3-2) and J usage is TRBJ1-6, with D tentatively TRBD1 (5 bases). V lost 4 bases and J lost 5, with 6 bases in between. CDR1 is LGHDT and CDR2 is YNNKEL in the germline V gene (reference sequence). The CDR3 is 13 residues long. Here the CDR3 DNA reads TGTGCCAGCAGCCTCAGGGATAATTCACCCCTCCACTTT. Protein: CASSLRDNSPLHF.

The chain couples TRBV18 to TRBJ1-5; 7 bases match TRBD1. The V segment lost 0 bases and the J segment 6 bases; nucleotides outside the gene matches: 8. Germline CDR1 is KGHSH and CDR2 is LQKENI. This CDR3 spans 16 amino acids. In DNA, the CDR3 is TGTGCCAGCTCACCACCGGGGACAGTTTTCTCTCAGCCCCAGCATTTT. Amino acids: CASSPPGTVFSQPQHF.

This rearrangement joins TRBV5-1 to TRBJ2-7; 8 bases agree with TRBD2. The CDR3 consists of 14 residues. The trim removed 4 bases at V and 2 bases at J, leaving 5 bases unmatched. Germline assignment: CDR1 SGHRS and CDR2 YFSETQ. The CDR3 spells CASSAGLGPYEQYF. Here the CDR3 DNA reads TGCGCCAGCAGCGCGGGACTAGGTCCCTACGAGCAGTACTTC.

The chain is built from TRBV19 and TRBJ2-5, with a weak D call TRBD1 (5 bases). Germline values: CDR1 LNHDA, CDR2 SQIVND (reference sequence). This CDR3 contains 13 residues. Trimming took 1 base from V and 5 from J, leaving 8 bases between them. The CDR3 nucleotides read TGTGCCAGTAGTATAGCCCCAGGGGAGACCCAGTACTTC. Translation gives CASSIAPGETQYF.

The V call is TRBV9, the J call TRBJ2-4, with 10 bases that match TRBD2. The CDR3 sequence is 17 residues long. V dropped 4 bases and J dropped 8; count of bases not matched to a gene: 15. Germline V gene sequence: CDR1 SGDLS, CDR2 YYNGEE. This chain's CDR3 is CASSSYGSSGSMDIQYF. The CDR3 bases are TGTGCCAGCAGCTCCTATGGGTCTAGCGGGAGTATGGACATTCAGTACTTC.

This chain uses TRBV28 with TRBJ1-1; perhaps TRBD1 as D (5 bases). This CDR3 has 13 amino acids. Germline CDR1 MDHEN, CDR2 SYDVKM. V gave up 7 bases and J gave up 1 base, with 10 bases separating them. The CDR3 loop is CASIMGGNTEAFF. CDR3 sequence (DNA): TGTGCCAGCATAATGGGGGGGAACACTGAAGCTTTCTTT.